A single sample is the source of the 20 T cell receptor beta chains below, sequenced in a study of blood T cell repertoires in COVID-19. Using immunoSEQ multiplex PCR, the repertoire was profiled, and TCRdb retains in-frame clones only, with some absent. The repertoire includes about 160,000 clones, around 80% of them detected once, and roughly 7.5% sits in the top ten. The sequencing sample was made of peripheral blood. These receptors all stem from a man in his 60s with acute or convalescent COVID-19.

This clone appeared a single time. This chain connects TRBV4-3 to TRBJ1-3; D might be TRBD1 (6 bases). The germline V and J ends were trimmed by 1 base and 2 bases, with 12 bases remaining between them. The CDR3 is 16 amino acids. In germline, CDR1 is LGHNA, CDR2 YSLEER. CDR3 nucleotide sequence: TGCGCCAGCAGCCAAGTTGAGCCAGGGGCTGGAAACACCATATATTTT. Its translation is CASSQVEPGAGNTIYF.

This chain connects TRBV6-6 to TRBJ1-4, with D tentatively TRBD1 (5 bases). From germline, CDR1 is MNHNY and CDR2 SVGAGI (reference sequence). V was shortened by 0 bases and J by 8 bases, with 10 bases between the two germline ends. The CDR3 spans 14 residues. The CDR3 sequence is CASSYSTGWEKLFF. CDR3 in DNA: TGTGCCAGCAGTTACTCAACAGGATGGGAAAAACTGTTTTTT.

CDR3: CASSLASGANYGYTF. CDR3 DNA: TGTGCCAGCAGCTTAGCTTCCGGAGCTAACTATGGCTACACCTTC. The chain combines TRBV7-8 with TRBJ1-2; D remains unclear. V was cut by 0 bases and J by 0 bases, with 8 bases left in between. The germline gives CDR1 SGHVS, CDR2 FQNEAQ. The CDR3 is made up of 15 amino acids.

The gene calls are TRBV27 and TRBJ2-1; 9 positions match TRBD1. Germline CDR1 MNHEY, CDR2 SMNVEV (reference sequence). The ends lost 5 bases at V and 7 bases at J; junction bases unmatched: 3. This CDR3 is 13 amino acids long. The DNA of the CDR3 is TGTGCCAGCAGTCAACAGGGGGCGAATGAGCAGTTCTTC. Translating gives CASSQQGANEQFF.

This clone was counted between two and nine times. The chain uses TRBV4-1 and TRBJ1-5; 8 bases are a match to TRBD1. V lost 4 bases, J lost 7 bases, and 21 bases stayed unmatched. Germline lookup yields CDR1 MGHRA and CDR2 YSYEKL. The CDR3 runs 19 residues. The CDR3 DNA reads TGCGCCAGCAGCCCCACAACCCTCGGCAGGGGGCCTCGGGAGCAGCCCCAGCATTTT. It translates to CASSPTTLGRGPREQPQHF.

In regard to this clone: Within the sample, other DNA sequences also encode this same CDR3. CDR3 protein: CASSPPGLQETQYF. CDR3 nucleotide sequence: TGTGCCAGCTCACCACCGGGACTCCAAGAGACCCAGTACTTC. The chain is built from TRBV18 and TRBJ2-5, with TRBD2 as a possible D gene (6 bases). Deletions cut 0 bases from V and 1 base from J, with 6 bases between. Germline V gene lookup returns CDR1 KGHSH and CDR2 LQKENI. This CDR3 comprises 14 residues. Full variable domain (outside the CDR3, taken from reference TRBV18 and TRBJ2-5): NAGVMQNPRHLVRRRGQEARLRCSPMKGHSHVYWYRQLPEEGLKFMVYLQKENIIDESGMPKERFSAEFPKEGPSILRIQQVVRGDSAAYFCASSPPGLQETQYFGPGTRLLVL.

The gene calls are TRBV6-5 and TRBJ2-3, with a tentative D call TRBD1 (6 bases). The V end lost 6 bases, the J end lost 2 bases, and 12 bases lay between the germline ends. Germline V gene data show CDR1 as MNHEY and CDR2 as SVGAGI. The CDR3 spans 14 residues. CDR3 sequence (DNA): TGTGCCAGCAGGGGTGGGGGCCACACAGATACGCAGTATTTT. Translation: CASRGGGHTDTQYF.

The chain is built from TRBV11-2 and TRBJ1-1, with D perhaps TRBD1 (5 bases). The germline gives CDR1 SGHAT, CDR2 FQNNGV. The CDR3 contains 16 residues. Trimming removed 3 bases from V and 1 base from J, with 15 bases in between. CDR3 residues: CASSLGLGPGNTEAFF. The CDR3 bases are TGTGCCAGCAGCTTGGGGCTAGGACCGGGGAACACTGAAGCTTTCTTT.

The CDR3 spells CASSQAPQGGNTGELFF. In DNA, the CDR3 is TGCGCCAGCAGCCAAGCGCCGCAGGGGGGGAACACCGGGGAGCTGTTTTTT. This rearrangement joins TRBV4-3 to TRBJ2-2; a weak D match, TRBD1 (7 bases). Germline CDR1 LGHNA, CDR2 YSLEER. V lost 1 base and J lost 1, with 13 bases in between. The CDR3 is 17 residues long.

This clone was detected once. The rearrangement links TRBV27 to TRBJ2-1; 10 nucleotides agree with TRBD1. From germline, CDR1 is MNHEY and CDR2 SMNVEV (reference sequence). The CDR3 runs to 15 residues. After removal of 5 bases from V and 3 bases from J, the junction contained 4 bases not matched to a gene. CDR3 amino acids: CASSRTGGFYNEQFF. CDR3 nucleotides: TGTGCCAGCAGTCGGACAGGGGGGTTCTACAATGAGCAGTTCTTC.

The chain links TRBV7-2 to TRBJ2-5; 11 nucleotides agree with TRBD1. V was pared by 4 bases and J by 5 bases, with 6 bases of the junction left unmatched. This CDR3 has 15 amino acids. CDR1 is SGHTA, CDR2 FQGNSA, per germline. CDR3 nucleotide sequence: TGTGCCAGCAGCTCAGGACAGGGGGCTATCGAGACCCAGTACTTC. It codes for CASSSGQGAIETQYF. The variable domain in full, completed from reference TRBV7-2 and TRBJ2-5, reads GAGVSQSPSNKVTEKGKDVELRCDPISGHTALYWYRQSLGQGLEFLIYFQGNSAPDKSGLPSDRFSAERTGGSVSTLTIQRTQQEDSAVYLCASSSGQGAIETQYFGPGTRLLVL.

J is TRBJ2-3 and V is TRBV9; the D gene is possibly TRBD2 (5 bases). Trimming stripped 0 bases from V and 3 bases from J, with 5 bases between. CDR1 is SGDLS, CDR2 YYNGEE, per germline. This CDR3 comprises 13 residues. CDR3 sequence: CASSVGTTDTQYF. Here the CDR3 DNA reads TGTGCCAGCAGCGTAGGGACTACAGATACGCAGTATTTT.

This clone was detected a few times. The chain links TRBV9 to TRBJ1-6, with TRBD1 matching 8 bases. The CDR3 loop spans 14 amino acids. CDR1 is SGDLS and CDR2 is YYNGEE in the germline V gene. The V segment lost 4 bases and the J segment 7 bases; nucleotides outside the gene matches: 4. The CDR3: CASSPQGANSPLHF. CDR3 DNA sequence: TGTGCCAGCAGCCCCCAGGGGGCCAATTCACCCCTCCACTTT.

This chain uses TRBV7-9 with TRBJ1-2, with 8 bases lining up with TRBD1. V dropped 5 bases and J dropped 3; count of bases not matched to a gene: 5. Germline CDR1 reads SEHNR; CDR2 reads FQNEAQ (reference sequence). This CDR3 has 14 amino acids. The CDR3 spells CASSVSGGYYGYTF. The CDR3 nucleotides read TGTGCCAGCAGCGTCTCAGGGGGCTACTATGGCTACACCTTC.

This chain connects TRBV10-3 to TRBJ1-3, with 7 bases identical to TRBD1. This CDR3 comprises 17 residues. V lost 6 bases, J lost 3 bases, and 14 bases stayed unmatched. Germline V gene lookup returns CDR1 ENHRY and CDR2 SYGVKD. The DNA of the CDR3 is TGTGCCATCAGCGCTCAAAAGACAGGGACGAATGGAAACACCATATATTTT. Its translation: CAISAQKTGTNGNTIYF.

The V gene is TRBV29-1, the J gene TRBJ2-7, with a weak D call TRBD2 (5 bases). The length of the CDR3 is 13 residues. CDR1 is SQVTM, CDR2 ANQGSEA, per germline. Trimming stripped 3 bases from V and 3 bases from J, with 12 bases between. DNA of the CDR3: TGCAGCGTTGATGGTCCGGGGAACTACGAGCAGTACTTC. This encodes CSVDGPGNYEQYF.

The rearrangement joins TRBV30 to TRBJ1-1; D uncertain. The CDR3 has 13 residues. Germline CDR1 reads GTSNPN; CDR2 reads SVGIG (reference sequence). The V end was cut by 4 bases, the J end by 3 bases, with 12 bases between. In DNA form, the CDR3 reads TGTGCCTGGACCAAATCTCGGGACACTGAAGCTTTCTTT. Its protein product is CAWTKSRDTEAFF.

Only one count was recorded for this clone. CDR3 sequence (DNA): TGTGCCAGCAACAGAGGACAGGGAGGGGACATTCAGTACTTC. It is translated as CASNRGQGGDIQYF. J is TRBJ2-4 and V is TRBV6-5; possible D gene TRBD1, 8 bases. The V end lost 7 bases, the J end lost 8 bases, and 18 bases lay between the germline ends. In germline, CDR1 is MNHEY, CDR2 SVGAGI. This CDR3 region has 14 residues.

Note on this clone: Mismatch with germline at one junction end may stem from a read error. The J gene is TRBJ2-7, the V gene TRBV2, with TRBD1 matching 10 bases. Germline V CDR1 and CDR2: SNHLY, FYNNEI. The CDR3 contains 17 residues. The DNA for the CDR3 is TGTGCCAGCAATGAAATGGTTTGGGACAGGGGTGACTACGAGCAGTACTTC. Encoded protein: CASNEMVWDRGDYEQYF.

J is TRBJ2-7 and V is TRBV19, with 7 bases fitting TRBD1. Trimming took 3 bases from V and 5 from J; bases not matched to a gene: 7. The CDR3 totals 14 residues. CDR1 LNHDA and CDR2 SQIVND come from the germline V gene (reference sequence). The CDR3 DNA reads as TGTGCCAGTAGTATGGGTGACAGGGTAAACGAGCAGTACTTC. Its protein is CASSMGDRVNEQYF.